Below are 4 T cell receptor beta chains sequenced from a single sample in a study of blood T cell repertoires in COVID-19. The repertoire was sequenced with immunoSEQ multiplex PCR; TCRdb's copy has only in-frame clones and lacks some. The profile covers around 180,000 clones, with approximately 84% appearing a single time and approximately 7.1% taken by the ten largest. The sequenced material came from peripheral blood. The receptors come from a human donor in a cohort sampled during active COVID-19.

The chain recombines TRBV6-7 with TRBJ2-2, with D possibly TRBD1 on 5 matching bases. TRBV6-7 carries the ORF label, with uncertain function. The CDR3 runs to 15 residues. Between the trimmed V and J ends, which lost 5 bases and 4 bases, there was a span of 14 bases. CDR3 sequence: CASSPRTSSTGELFF. DNA of the CDR3: TGTGCCAGCAGTCCCCGGACAAGTTCCACCGGGGAGCTGTTTTTT.

In this sample, this clone turned up a few times. The chain links TRBV21-1 to TRBJ2-7; the D call TRBD1 from the table was never checked on the DNA. TRBV21-1 is a listed pseudogene. This CDR3 contains 15 residues. CDR3 protein: CASSKVPGIIDEQYF. The CDR3 coding sequence is TGTGCCAGCAGCAAAGTCCCAGGGATTATCGACGAGCAGTACTTC.

V is TRBV5-1 and J is TRBJ1-1, with D possibly matching TRBD1 (6 bases). V lost 2 bases, J lost 4 bases, and 15 bases lay in between. This CDR3 is 15 amino acids long. Germline CDR1 and CDR2: SGHRS and YFSETQ. The chain's CDR3 is CASSFFQGQGTEAFF. The CDR3 region has the DNA TGCGCCAGCAGCTTCTTTCAGGGGCAGGGCACTGAAGCTTTCTTT. The full variable domain, in which reference TRBV5-1 and TRBJ1-1 provide the parts outside the CDR3, is KAGVTQTPRYLIKTRGQQVTLSCSPISGHRSVSWYQQTPGQGLQFLFEYFSETQRNKGNFPGRFSGRQFSNSRSEMNVSTLELGDSALYLCASSFFQGQGTEAFFGQGTRLTVV.

The J gene is TRBJ1-5, the V gene TRBV7-2; 11 bases agree with TRBD1. V lost 6 bases and J lost 6; bases outside the gene matches: 7. Germline CDR1 is SGHTA and CDR2 is FQGNSA. The CDR3 length is 15 residues. The CDR3 DNA sequence: TGTGCCAGCAGGGCCGGGACAGGGGGAACTCAGCCCCAGCATTTT. Translated, it gives CASRAGTGGTQPQHF.